This T cell receptor (beta chain) is from a study of blood T cell repertoires in COVID-19. Study overall: There were acute and convalescent COVID-19 samples, and they came from the United States, Italy and Spain. The analysed material was cDNA or gDNA that came from T cells, B-cell-depleted T cells, or PBMCs.

V trimming: 0 bases; J trimming: 2 bases; junction bases outside the gene matches: 5. Looked up from germline, CDR1 is LGHNA and CDR2 is YNFKEQ. The CDR3 extends over 16 amino acids. Authors' processing steps: Amplification of reference gene primers was used by the study to estimate nucleated cell counts. TCRdb's copy holds only in-frame clones and misses some; the assay was immunoSEQ multiplex PCR. V and J calls and clone size are as listed in that table; D and trimming were resolved from the DNA. The table includes roughly 230,000 clones, 85% detected once. Seattle's cohort entered during active infection and was followed longitudinally.

V and J are TRBV4-2 and TRBJ1-2, with 8 bases fitting TRBD1. The clonotype was recovered from a man aged 50 or older with COVID-19, enrolled during active disease. Sample: peripheral blood. The CDR3 nucleotides are TGTGCCAGCAGCCAAGATCGAGCAGGGGGCAACTATGGCTACACCTTC. As protein: CASSQDRAGGNYGYTF.